This T cell receptor beta chain was sequenced in a study of T cell repertoires in cytomegalovirus infection. In TCRdb, the reads were re-called with MiXCR into one record per CDR3 protein. The sample lists some 300,000 distinct CDR3 sequences, roughly 17% occurring once. CDR3 length: 15 amino acids. The V gene end was trimmed by 4 bases and the J gene end by 4 bases; junction bases not matched to a gene: 9. The germline V gene encodes CDR1 DFQATT and CDR2 SNEGSKA (reference sequence). The TCR was taken from a human donor in good health (CMV status not recorded). Some clones in this sample may be carry-over from other donors' samples. The V and J genes are TRBV20-1 and TRBJ1-2; 10 bases agree with TRBD1. Sequencing input: PBMCs. The DNA for the CDR3 is TGCAGTGCTACACGGGGGACAGGGGATTCCTATGGCTACACCTTC. This codes for CSATRGTGDSYGYTF.